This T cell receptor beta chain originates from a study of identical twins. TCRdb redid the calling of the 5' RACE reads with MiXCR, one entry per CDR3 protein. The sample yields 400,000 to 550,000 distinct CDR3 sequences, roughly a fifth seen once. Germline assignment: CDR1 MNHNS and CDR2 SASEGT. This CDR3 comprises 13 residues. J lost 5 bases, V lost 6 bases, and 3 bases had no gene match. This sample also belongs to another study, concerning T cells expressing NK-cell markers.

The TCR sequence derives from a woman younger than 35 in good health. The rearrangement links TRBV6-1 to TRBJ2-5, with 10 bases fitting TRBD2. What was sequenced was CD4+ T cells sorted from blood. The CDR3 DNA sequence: TGTGCCAGCAGGATTAGCGGGAGGGAGACCCAGTACTTC. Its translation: CASRISGRETQYF.